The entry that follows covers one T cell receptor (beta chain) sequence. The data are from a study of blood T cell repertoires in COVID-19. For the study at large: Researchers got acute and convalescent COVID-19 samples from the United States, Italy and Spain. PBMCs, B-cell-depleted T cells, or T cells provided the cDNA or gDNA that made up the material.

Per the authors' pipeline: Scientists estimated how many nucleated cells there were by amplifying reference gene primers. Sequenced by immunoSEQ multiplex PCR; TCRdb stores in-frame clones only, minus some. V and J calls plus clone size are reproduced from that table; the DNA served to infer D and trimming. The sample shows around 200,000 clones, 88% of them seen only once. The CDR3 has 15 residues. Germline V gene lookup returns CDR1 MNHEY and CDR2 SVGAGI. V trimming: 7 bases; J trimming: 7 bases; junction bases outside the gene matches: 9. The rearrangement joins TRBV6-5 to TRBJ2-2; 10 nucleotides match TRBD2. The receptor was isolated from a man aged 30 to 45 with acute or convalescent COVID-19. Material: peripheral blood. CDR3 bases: TGTGCCAGCACCAGAAGCGGGAGGGCTAACGGGGAGCTGTTTTTT. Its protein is CASTRSGRANGELFF.